This TCR beta chain came from a study of control samples from healthy donors and cancer patients. There are 14 residues in the CDR3. V lost 2 bases to trimming and J lost 6 bases, with 10 bases between them. In germline, CDR1 is LNHDA, CDR2 SQIVND (reference sequence). Libraries were prepared by immunoSEQ multiplex PCR; TCRdb keeps only in-frame clonotypes and omits some of them. The table has 55,000 to 70,000 clones, around 93% seen once. This sequence joins TRBV19 and TRBJ2-2; D remains ambiguous. The source is a man aged 25 to 40 with colorectal cancer. Sequenced sample: PBMCs. This CDR3 reads CASSIYTDPGELFF. In DNA, the CDR3 is TGTGCCAGTAGTATATATACCGATCCCGGGGAGCTGTTTTTT.